A selection of T cell receptor beta chains follows, all from one sample in a study of regulatory T cells in long-lasting Graves disease. TCRdb redid the calling of the multiplex PCR reads with MiXCR, one entry per CDR3 protein. The sample carries 300,000 to 450,000 distinct CDR3 sequences, 15% to 19% recorded once. Sequencing was performed on peripheral blood mononuclear cells (PBMCs), taken at new diagnosis, from a patient treated with antithyroid drugs. These receptors all come from a female donor with Graves disease. The CDR3 runs from the conserved cysteine through the conserved F or W. The D gene is left open where the match is weak. Clone size is given for some rows only: seen once, a few or many times, or a class if the clone is expanded.

clone_size j_call d_call v_call cdr3_nt cdr3_aa
few TRBJ1-5 NA TRBV6-1 TGTGCCAGCAGCAGGGGAGATCAGCCCCAGCATTTT CASSRGDQPQHF
few TRBJ1-1 TRBD1 TRBV12-3/TRBV12-4 TGTGCCAGCAGTTTCAAGGACAGGGCCTTTGAAGCTTTCTTT CASSFKDRAFEAFF
many TRBJ2-7 NA TRBV3-1 TGTGCCAGCAGCCAAGGCCCAGGTTCAACCTACGAGCAGTACTTC CASSQGPGSTYEQYF
NA TRBJ2-5 NA TRBV6-1 TGTGCCAGCAGTCGAGGGGGTGGCGAGTACTTC CASSRGGGEYF
many TRBJ2-7 NA TRBV4-3 TGCGCCAGCAGCCAAGCGGAGGGGGAGTACTACGAGCAGTACTTC CASSQAEGEYYEQYF
many TRBJ2-1 NA TRBV12-5 TGTGCTAGTGGAGCCCCCATTACCCGAGCGGCGAATGAGCAGTTCTTC CASGAPITRAANEQFF
NA TRBJ1-6 TRBD1 TRBV20-1 TGCAGTGCTAAGAGACAGGGGAATAATTCACCCCTCCACTTT CSAKRQGNNSPLHF
many TRBJ1-5 NA TRBV18 TGTGCCAGCTCACCCCAAGCGGAGGATCAGCCCCAGCATTTT CASSPQAEDQPQHF
few TRBJ1-2 NA TRBV19 TGTGCCAGTAGTATTGACCGGATCTATGGCTACACCTTC CASSIDRIYGYTF
few TRBJ1-1 NA TRBV29-1 TGCAGCGCGGACGCTATGAACACTGAAGCTTTCTTT CSADAMNTEAFF
NA TRBJ2-3 TRBD1 TRBV20-1 TGCAGTGCTAGAGATTTGCGGGACAGGGACACAGATACGCAGTATTTT CSARDLRDRDTDTQYF
many TRBJ2-3 TRBD2 TRBV20-1 TGCAGTGCTGGTCTGGCAACTAGCGGGAGTCCCGATACGCAGTATTTT CSAGLATSGSPDTQYF
many TRBJ2-5 TRBD1 TRBV12-3/TRBV12-4 TGTGCCAGCAGTCTATCAACAGGGGGCCAGGGGGAGACCCAGTACTTC CASSLSTGGQGETQYF
few TRBJ2-1 TRBD2 TRBV14 TGTGCCAGCAGCGAGGGACTAGCGGGGCCCTACAATGAGCAGTTCTTC CASSEGLAGPYNEQFF
many TRBJ1-4 NA TRBV5-4 TGTGCCAGCAGCTACCAGGGCGGTGAAAAACTGTTTTTT CASSYQGGEKLFF
few TRBJ1-2 NA TRBV30 TGTGCCTGGAGTCGAAGGGGATACTATGGCTACACCTTC CAWSRRGYYGYTF
many TRBJ1-1 NA TRBV28 TGTGCCAGCACCCCTCCCCAGGGCGGGTACACTGAAGCTTTCTTT CASTPPQGGYTEAFF
few TRBJ2-5 NA TRBV6-2/TRBV6-3 TGTGCCAGCAGTCAGAGAGGGACTGGTCTTTGGACCCAGTACTTC CASSQRGTGLWTQYF
NA TRBJ2-3 TRBD2 TRBV7-2 TGTGCCAGCAGCTTAGCCCTGTCTAGCGGGAGCACAGATACGCAGTATTTT CASSLALSSGSTDTQYF
few TRBJ1-2 NA TRBV20-1 TGCAGTGCTATTAACCGGGAAGGTTATGGCTACACCTTC CSAINREGYGYTF
many TRBJ1-4 NA TRBV6-1 TGTGCCAGCATCGATTGGGGGGCAACTAATGAAAAACTGTTTTTT CASIDWGATNEKLFF
many TRBJ1-1 NA TRBV27 TGTGCCAGCAGTTTGTTAGGCAGGGACACTGAAGCTTTCTTT CASSLLGRDTEAFF
many TRBJ2-1 NA TRBV27 TGTGCCAGCAGTTTAGCTAGATACAATGAGCAGTTCTTC CASSLARYNEQFF
many TRBJ1-1 NA TRBV5-1 TGCGCCAGCAGCTTACAGGGAGTCGACCACACTGAAGCTTTCTTT CASSLQGVDHTEAFF
many TRBJ2-7 TRBD2 TRBV15 TGTGCCACCAGCTACCTCACGGGGGGAGCCTACGAGCAGTACTTC CATSYLTGGAYEQYF
many TRBJ2-1 TRBD2 TRBV5-5 TGTGCCAGCACTGGAACAGGGACTAGCGGGATAATGAGCTCCTACAATGAGCAGTTCTTC CASTGTGTSGIMSSYNEQFF
once TRBJ2-7 TRBD2 TRBV10-3 TGTGCCGCCGGCCGCGGACTAGCGGGAGGCTACGAGCAGTACTTC CAAGRGLAGGYEQYF